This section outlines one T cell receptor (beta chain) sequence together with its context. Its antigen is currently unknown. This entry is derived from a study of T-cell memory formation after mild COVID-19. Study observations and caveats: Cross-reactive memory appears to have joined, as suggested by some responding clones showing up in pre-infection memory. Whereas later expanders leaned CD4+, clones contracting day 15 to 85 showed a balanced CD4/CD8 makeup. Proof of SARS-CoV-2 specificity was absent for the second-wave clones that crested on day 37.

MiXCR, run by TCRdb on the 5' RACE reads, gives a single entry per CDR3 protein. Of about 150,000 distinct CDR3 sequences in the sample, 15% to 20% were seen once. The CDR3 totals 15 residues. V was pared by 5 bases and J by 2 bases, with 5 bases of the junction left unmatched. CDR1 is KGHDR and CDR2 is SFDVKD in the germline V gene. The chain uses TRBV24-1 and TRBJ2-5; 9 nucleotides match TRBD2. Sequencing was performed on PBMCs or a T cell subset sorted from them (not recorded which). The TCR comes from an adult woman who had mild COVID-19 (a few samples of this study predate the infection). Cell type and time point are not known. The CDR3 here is CATSAISGGQETQYF. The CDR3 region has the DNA TGTGCCACCAGTGCGATTAGCGGGGGACAAGAGACCCAGTACTTC.